Presented here are 27 T cell receptor beta chains from one specimen sequenced in a study of human versus mouse CDR3 diversity and MHC coevolution (dated by TCRdb to about 2017). The method behind the library was the immunoSEQ multiplex PCR assay. Held by TCRdb, this immuneACCESS table contains in-frame sequences only and omits some clones. Under half of the omission traces to an unresolved V gene where checked; the cause of the rest is unknown. The sample table shows roughly 80,000 clones, and about 94% are seen once. The ten largest account for 1.1% to 1.5% of the sample. The sequenced sample was naive CD4+ T cells from blood. The cell subset or site label of this sample denotes: CD45RO-negative CD62L-positive naive CD4 T cells. These receptors came from a person between 25 and 70 years old in good health.

The chain employs TRBV7-3 and TRBJ1-2, with a possible D match to TRBD1 (6 bases). Germline CDR1 and CDR2: SGHTA and FQGTGA. V was pared by 2 bases and J by 2 bases, with 15 bases between. The CDR3 runs 16 residues. CDR3: CASSLWETGTNYGYTF. The CDR3 nucleotides read TGTGCCAGCAGCTTATGGGAAACCGGGACAAACTATGGCTACACCTTC. Full variable domain (remainder filled in from reference TRBV7-3 and TRBJ1-2): GAGVSQTPSNKVTEKGKYVELRCDPISGHTALYWYRQSLGQGPEFLIYFQGTGAADDSGLPNDRFFAVRPEGSVSTLKIQRTERGDSAVYLCASSLWETGTNYGYTFGSGTRLTVV.

The V gene is TRBV20-1, the J gene TRBJ1-2; no clear D. The V gene's germline CDR1 is DFQATT and CDR2 SNEGSKA (reference sequence). Trimming left V 5 bases short and J 10 bases short, with 11 bases between. The CDR3 spans 10 residues. CDR3 sequence: CSARRVDYTF. Here the CDR3 DNA reads TGCAGTGCTCGTAGAGTTGACTACACCTTC.

The rearrangement links TRBV19 to TRBJ2-1, with 12 bases aligning to TRBD2. The CDR3 runs to 19 residues. From germline, CDR1 is LNHDA and CDR2 SQIVND (reference sequence). V dropped 5 bases and J dropped 0; count of bases not matched to a gene: 11. In DNA form, the CDR3 reads TGTGCCAGTAGTCCTCTAGCGGGAGGGCTTACAGCCTCCTACAATGAGCAGTTCTTC. It is translated as CASSPLAGGLTASYNEQFF.

V usage is TRBV18 and J usage is TRBJ1-1; 8 bases match TRBD1. From germline, CDR1 is KGHSH and CDR2 LQKENI. Germline trimming cut 3 bases from V and 0 bases from J; bases unmatched to any gene: 6. The length of the CDR3 is 16 residues. CDR3 coding DNA: TGTGCCAGCTCACCTGACAGGGGAACTTTGAACACTGAAGCTTTCTTT. This codes for CASSPDRGTLNTEAFF.

The CDR3 bases are TGTGCCTGGAGCACAGGGGGAACCTACGAGCAGTACTTC. Amino acid sequence: CAWSTGGTYEQYF. The rearrangement links TRBV30 to TRBJ2-7; TRBD1 aligns across 8 bases. The CDR3 runs to 13 residues. Germline CDR1 is GTSNPN and CDR2 is SVGIG (reference sequence). The trim removed 3 bases at V and 2 bases at J, leaving 3 bases unmatched.

To note about this clone: The sample contains more than one DNA sequence encoding this CDR3. The chain employs TRBV28 and TRBJ2-7; no definite D call. In germline, CDR1 is MDHEN, CDR2 SYDVKM. V was cut by 3 bases and J by 0 bases, with 3 bases left in between. The CDR3 covers 12 residues. This CDR3 is CASSLSSYEQYF. CDR3 DNA sequence: TGTGCCAGCAGTTTGAGCTCCTACGAGCAGTACTTC. Complete variable domain (other parts from reference TRBV28 and TRBJ2-7): DVKVTQSSRYLVKRTGEKVFLECVQDMDHENMFWYRQDPGLGLRLIYFSYDVKMKEKGDIPEGYSVSREKKERFSLILESASTNQTSMYLCASSLSSYEQYFGPGTRLTVT.

The V and J genes are TRBV19 and TRBJ2-2; 8 nucleotides agree with TRBD1. V lost 2 bases, J lost 5 bases, and 4 bases stayed unmatched. CDR1 and CDR2 from the germline V gene are LNHDA and SQIVND (reference sequence). The CDR3 is 15 residues long. CDR3 bases: TGTGCCAGTAGTATAAGGGACAGGCCAACCGGGGAGCTGTTTTTT. Protein sequence: CASSIRDRPTGELFF.

V usage is TRBV9 and J usage is TRBJ1-6; no reliable D call. Trimming took off 3 bases at V and 1 base at J, with 5 bases between the two ends. Germline V gene sequence: CDR1 SGDLS, CDR2 YYNGEE. The CDR3 contains 14 residues. Here the CDR3 reads CASSAGSYNSPLHF. CDR3 DNA: TGTGCCAGCAGCGCGGGTTCCTATAATTCACCCCTCCACTTT.

This clone was seen only a few times. The chain has TRBV19 and TRBJ1-2; TRBD1 matches at 8 bases. Germline V lookup: CDR1 LNHDA, CDR2 SQIVND (reference sequence). CDR3 length: 13 amino acids. The junction had 12 bases not matched to a gene; V was cut back by 10 bases and J by 8 bases. The CDR3 here is CATMTDRVSGYTF. For the CDR3, the DNA is TGTGCCACCATGACGGACAGGGTTAGCGGCTACACCTTC.

The J gene is TRBJ1-1, the V gene TRBV7-9, with a possible D match to TRBD1 (5 bases). Trimming removed 6 bases from V and 1 base from J, with 12 bases in between. Germline CDR1 is SEHNR and CDR2 is FQNEAQ (reference sequence). CDR3 length equals 14 residues. The CDR3 nucleotides are TGTGCCAGCAGTCTCAGGGTTGGGAACACTGAAGCTTTCTTT. This sequence encodes CASSLRVGNTEAFF.

The rearrangement joins TRBV6-5 to TRBJ2-7; 9 nucleotides align to TRBD1. V was pared by 3 bases and J by 5 bases, with 8 bases of the junction left unmatched. This CDR3 comprises 15 residues. Per germline, CDR1 MNHEY and CDR2 SVGAGI. DNA of the CDR3: TGTGCCAGCAGTTATTCGGGGACAGGGCTCCACGAGCAGTACTTC. Translating gives CASSYSGTGLHEQYF.

This sequence joins TRBV19 and TRBJ2-2; D is undetermined. With 0 bases removed from V and 0 bases from J, the gap between germline ends came to 8 bases. Germline-derived CDR1 and CDR2 are LNHDA and SQIVND (reference sequence). This CDR3 has 16 residues. CDR3 loop: CASSIDGSANTGELFF. DNA of the CDR3: TGTGCCAGTAGTATAGATGGCAGCGCGAACACCGGGGAGCTGTTTTTT. Variable domain in full (rest from reference TRBV19 and TRBJ2-2): DGGITQSPKYLFRKEGQNVTLSCEQNLNHDAMYWYRQDPGQGLRLIYYSQIVNDFQKGDIAEGYSVSREKKESFPLTVTSAQKNPTAFYLCASSIDGSANTGELFFGEGSRLTVL.

The chain couples TRBV10-3 to TRBJ2-2; D remains unclear. CDR3 length: 13 amino acids. The V gene's germline CDR1 is ENHRY and CDR2 SYGVKD. V was clipped by 6 bases and J by 0 bases, with 5 bases between them. As DNA, the CDR3 is TGTGCCATCAGACCTACGAACACCGGGGAGCTGTTTTTT. Encoded protein: CAIRPTNTGELFF.

This chain uses TRBV19 with TRBJ1-2; the D gene is possibly TRBD1 (5 bases). Germline-derived CDR1 and CDR2 are LNHDA and SQIVND (reference sequence). There are 17 residues in the CDR3. V was pared by 5 bases and J by 4 bases, with 23 bases between. The CDR3 sequence is CASSQGTANRKTYGYTF. The CDR3 DNA follows: TGTGCCAGTAGTCAGGGCACGGCAAATCGAAAGACCTATGGCTACACCTTC.

This sequence joins TRBV15 and TRBJ2-5, with 8 nucleotides matching TRBD2. Germline CDR1 LNHNV, CDR2 YYDKDF (reference sequence). V gave up 0 bases and J gave up 4 bases; unmatched junction bases: 4. The CDR3 is 15 residues long. For the CDR3, the DNA is TGTGCCACCAGCAGAGATCCCAGCGGGAGAGAGACCCAGTACTTC. This translates into CATSRDPSGRETQYF.

CDR3 protein: CAWEGRGRALGTGELFF. DNA for the CDR3: TGTGCCTGGGAAGGTAGAGGGCGCGCTCTTGGCACCGGGGAGCTGTTTTTT. The J gene is TRBJ2-2, the V gene TRBV30; weak D call: TRBD2 (5 bases). CDR1 GTSNPN and CDR2 SVGIG come from the germline V gene (reference sequence). The CDR3 is 17 amino acids. V lost 5 bases to trimming and J lost 4 bases, with 23 bases between them.

The V and J genes are TRBV6-6 and TRBJ1-2; 7 bases line up with TRBD1. CDR1 MNHNY and CDR2 SVGAGI come from the germline V gene (reference sequence). The CDR3 covers 14 residues. The J segment lost 3 bases and the V segment lost 4 bases, leaving 5 bases of the junction unmatched. The CDR3 spells CASSSTGIDYGYTF. The CDR3 bases are TGTGCCAGCAGTTCGACAGGGATTGACTATGGCTACACCTTC.

This clone appeared once. The V call is TRBV7-8, the J call TRBJ2-7; tentative D call: TRBD2 (5 bases). Germline assignment: CDR1 SGHVS and CDR2 FQNEAQ. The germline V and J ends were trimmed by 1 base and 0 bases, with 7 bases remaining between them. This CDR3 is built from 14 residues. CDR3 sequence (DNA): TGTGCCAGCAGCTTAGGAGGGAACTCCTACGAGCAGTACTTC. Translated: CASSLGGNSYEQYF.

The chain links TRBV30 to TRBJ1-1; weak D call: TRBD1 (6 bases). Germline V gene sequence: CDR1 GTSNPN, CDR2 SVGIG (reference sequence). The CDR3 sequence is 13 residues long. Deletions cut 3 bases from V and 11 bases from J, with 19 bases between. This CDR3 is CAWSRDRPKGAFF. In DNA, the CDR3 is TGTGCCTGGAGCCGAGACAGGCCGAAGGGGGCTTTCTTT. Full variable domain (remainder filled in from reference TRBV30 and TRBJ1-1): SQTIHQWPATLVQPVGSPLSLECTVEGTSNPNLYWYRQAAGRGLQLLFYSVGIGQISSEVPQNLSASRPQDRQFILSSKKLLLSDSGFYLCAWSRDRPKGAFFGQGTRLTVV.

The chain carries TRBV18 and TRBJ1-5; 7 bases align to TRBD1. Germline V gene lookup returns CDR1 KGHSH and CDR2 LQKENI. J lost 3 bases, V lost 5 bases, and 4 bases had no gene match. The CDR3 contains 14 residues. Here the CDR3 DNA reads TGTGCCAGCTCATCTACAGGGGACAATCAGCCCCAGCATTTT. It translates to CASSSTGDNQPQHF.

This clone was seen once. The chain couples TRBV7-2 to TRBJ1-1; 7 nucleotides match TRBD1. V was clipped by 2 bases and J by 3 bases; unmatched bases: 3. This CDR3 is 14 amino acids long. Germline V gene lookup returns CDR1 SGHTA and CDR2 FQGNSA. CDR3 in DNA: TGTGCCAGCAGCTTAAACCAGGGGGACACTGAAGCTTTCTTT. This gives the protein CASSLNQGDTEAFF.

The J gene is TRBJ1-6, the V gene TRBV19; 7 nucleotides match TRBD1. CDR1 LNHDA and CDR2 SQIVND come from the germline V gene (reference sequence). V lost 2 bases, J lost 7 bases, and 8 bases stayed unmatched. The CDR3 contains 16 residues. The CDR3 protein is CASSIKGQPQNSPLHF. DNA for the CDR3: TGTGCCAGTAGTATAAAGGGACAGCCGCAGAATTCACCCCTCCACTTT.

This chain connects TRBV18 to TRBJ1-2, with D unresolved. The V and J ends lost 2 bases and 1 base respectively, with 11 bases between them. In germline, CDR1 is KGHSH, CDR2 LQKENI. The CDR3 sequence is 15 residues long. The CDR3 sequence is CASSPRTENNYGYTF. The CDR3 DNA reads TGTGCCAGCTCACCAAGAACAGAAAATAACTATGGCTACACCTTC.

The table lists this clone with a count of one. The chain carries TRBV27 and TRBJ2-2; the D is unclear. Germline CDR1 reads MNHEY; CDR2 reads SMNVEV (reference sequence). V dropped 2 bases and J dropped 7 bases, with 17 bases sitting between them. The CDR3 is 16 residues long. The CDR3 DNA sequence: TGTGCCAGCAGTTTACAACCCCTTCCGGCAGGCGGGGAGCTGTTTTTT. Its translation: CASSLQPLPAGGELFF.

The chain employs TRBV4-2 and TRBJ1-6, with D unresolved. The CDR3 consists of 16 residues. With 0 bases removed from V and 5 bases from J, the gap between germline ends came to 11 bases. In germline, CDR1 is LGHNA, CDR2 YNFKEQ. The CDR3 here is CASSQDGYSNNSPLHF. CDR3 in DNA: TGTGCCAGCAGCCAAGACGGATACAGCAATAATTCACCCCTCCACTTT.

In DNA form, the CDR3 reads TGTGCCAGCAGCTTGTCGATAGGGAGAACCTACGAGCAGTACTTC. It is translated as CASSLSIGRTYEQYF. The J gene is TRBJ2-7, the V gene TRBV5-4; tentatively, D is TRBD2 (5 bases). Deletions cut 1 base from V and 2 bases from J, with 13 bases between. The germline CDR1 and CDR2 sequences are SGHNT and YYREEE (reference sequence). CDR3 length equals 15 residues.

J is TRBJ1-1 and V is TRBV6-1, with a weak D call TRBD1 (5 bases). CDR1 is MNHNS and CDR2 is SASEGT in the germline V gene. V was pared by 6 bases and J by 8 bases, with 19 bases between. The CDR3 is made up of 14 amino acids. CDR3 loop: CASSTRREGPEAFF. DNA of the CDR3: TGTGCCAGCAGCACGCGGAGGGAGGGGCCCGAAGCTTTCTTT.